The 5 T cell receptor beta chains given below trace back to one sample, sequenced in a study of T cells in localized non-small cell lung cancer. Some clones are missing from TCRdb's copy, which holds only in-frame ones; the method was immunoSEQ multiplex PCR. The sample has about 23,000 clones; 85% to 90% are singletons. Sample: peripheral blood, taken before any cancer treatment. The receptors here all came from a male donor at least 60 years old with stage I lung adenocarcinoma.

V and J are TRBV10-2 and TRBJ2-5; TRBD1 matches at 9 bases. CDR3 length: 16 residues. Germline CDR1 WSHSY, CDR2 SAAADI. The J segment lost 2 bases and the V segment lost 6 bases, leaving 10 bases of the junction unmatched. The CDR3 coding sequence is TGCGCCAGCAGCTCTCGACAGGGGGACGGGCAAGAGACCCAGTACTTC. Amino acids: CASSSRQGDGQETQYF.

CDR3 nucleotide sequence: TGTGCCTGGAGTCTAGAGGGTCCGGAGGGCAGTAAGCAGTACTTC. This gives the protein CAWSLEGPEGSKQYF. V is TRBV30 and J is TRBJ2-7; possibly TRBD2 for D (6 bases). Germline CDR1 and CDR2: GTSNPN and SVGIG (reference sequence). Deletions cut 2 bases from V and 8 bases from J, with 22 bases between. CDR3 size: 15 residues.

The chain joins TRBV6-5 to TRBJ1-4; D gene ambiguous. The V and J ends lost 7 bases and 8 bases respectively, with 20 bases between them. The CDR3 has 15 amino acids. Germline loops: CDR1 MNHEY, CDR2 SVGAGI. The CDR3 is CASTILGPGKEKLFF. Here the CDR3 DNA reads TGTGCCAGCACAATTCTGGGCCCAGGCAAGGAAAAACTGTTTTTT.

The V call is TRBV30, the J call TRBJ1-1, with D maybe TRBD1 (6 bases). The V end was cut by 0 bases, the J end by 1 base, with 9 bases between. CDR1 and CDR2 (germline): GTSNPN, SVGIG (reference sequence). This CDR3 region has 14 residues. CDR3 bases: TGTGCCTGGAGTGTAAGGACAGAGAACACTGAAGCTTTCTTT. This translates into CAWSVRTENTEAFF. Drawing the rest from reference TRBV30 and TRBJ1-1, the complete variable domain is SQTIHQWPATLVQPVGSPLSLECTVEGTSNPNLYWYRQAAGRGLQLLFYSVGIGQISSEVPQNLSASRPQDRQFILSSKKLLLSDSGFYLCAWSVRTENTEAFFGQGTRLTVV.

This chain connects TRBV7-3 to TRBJ2-2, with D perhaps TRBD2 (7 bases). This CDR3 spans 15 amino acids. CDR1 and CDR2 (germline): SGHTA, FQGTGA. Trimming cost V 4 bases and J 3 bases, with 12 bases left between them. In DNA, the CDR3 is TGTGCCAGCAGCTCCCTAGGGGGGGACACCGGGGAGCTGTTTTTT. Translated: CASSSLGGDTGELFF.